The 10 T cell receptor beta chains in this list originate from one sample, sequenced in a study of blood T cell repertoires in COVID-19. The data were produced by immunoSEQ multiplex PCR, yet TCRdb's version contains in-frame clones alone and is incomplete. The data contain about 140,000 clones, more than 80% of them singletons. Material: peripheral blood. The receptors stem from a woman aged 60 to 75 with active COVID-19.

This chain uses TRBV5-1 with TRBJ2-7; a weak D match, TRBD2 (6 bases). There are 12 residues in the CDR3. With 4 bases removed from V and 6 bases from J, the gap between germline ends came to 11 bases. Looked up from germline, CDR1 is SGHRS and CDR2 is YFSETQ. The CDR3 spells CASSLSGGEQYF. DNA of the CDR3: TGCGCCAGCAGCCTTAGCGGCGGCGAGCAGTACTTC.

J is TRBJ2-5 and V is TRBV5-1; the match to TRBD1 covers 9 bases. Germline trimming cut 2 bases from V and 5 bases from J; bases unmatched to any gene: 10. Germline V gene sequence: CDR1 SGHRS, CDR2 YFSETQ. The length of the CDR3 is 16 residues. CDR3 coding DNA: TGCGCCAGCAGCTTACAACCACAGGGGGCTGAGGAGACCCAGTACTTC. It yields the protein CASSLQPQGAEETQYF.

A few counts support this clone. The chain is built from TRBV5-1 and TRBJ2-2, with 11 nucleotides matching TRBD2. After removal of 3 bases from V and 4 bases from J, the junction contained 5 bases not matched to a gene. This CDR3 region has 16 residues. Germline V gene lookup returns CDR1 SGHRS and CDR2 YFSETQ. The CDR3, as DNA: TGCGCCAGCAGCTCGACTGGGACTAGCGGCACCGGGGAGCTGTTTTTT. Residues: CASSSTGTSGTGELFF.

J is TRBJ1-2 and V is TRBV4-1; D remains ambiguous. Germline CDR1 reads MGHRA; CDR2 reads YSYEKL. This CDR3 has 12 amino acids. The ends were cut back, 1 base at V and 6 bases at J, with 6 bases in the middle. CDR3 region: CASSQVRNGYTF. The CDR3 DNA reads TGCGCCAGCAGCCAAGTCAGGAATGGCTACACCTTC.

This chain connects TRBV5-6 to TRBJ1-1; D not certain. The V gene's germline CDR1 is SGHDT and CDR2 YYEEEE. This CDR3 is built from 12 residues. Trimming stripped 4 bases from V and 5 bases from J, with 9 bases between. CDR3 protein: CASSALRTEAFF. The CDR3 DNA reads TGTGCCAGCAGCGCATTGAGGACTGAAGCTTTCTTT.

The chain uses TRBV28 and TRBJ2-7, with D tentatively TRBD2 (5 bases). Trimming stripped 5 bases from V and 3 bases from J, with 17 bases between. CDR1 and CDR2 (germline): MDHEN, SYDVKM. CDR3 length: 15 amino acids. CDR3 nucleotides: TGTGCCAGCAGTGTCGAACCGGGAATGTACTACGAGCAGTACTTC. This sequence encodes CASSVEPGMYYEQYF.

This clone was detected once. The genes are TRBV7-8 and TRBJ2-2; TRBD1 matches 12 bases. This CDR3 has 16 amino acids. V was clipped by 4 bases and J by 7 bases; unmatched bases: 7. Germline assignment: CDR1 SGHVS and CDR2 FQNEAQ. The CDR3: CASSSGTGGLGGELFF. DNA of the CDR3: TGTGCCAGCAGCTCCGGGACAGGGGGCCTAGGCGGGGAGCTGTTTTTT. Using reference TRBV7-8 and TRBJ2-2 for the parts outside the CDR3, the full variable domain is GAGVSQSPRYKVAKRGQDVALRCDPISGHVSLFWYQQALGQGPEFLTYFQNEAQLDKSGLPSDRFFAERPEGSVSTLKIQRTQQEDSAVYLCASSSGTGGLGGELFFGEGSRLTVL.

The chain uses TRBV19 and TRBJ1-3; D might be TRBD1 (5 bases). This CDR3 contains 16 residues. V lost 6 bases and J 0 bases, leaving 15 bases between the germline ends. Per the germline V gene, CDR1 is LNHDA and CDR2 is SQIVND (reference sequence). CDR3 sequence (DNA): TGTGCCAGTAGCCCAAGGGGTGTAAACTCTGGAAACACCATATATTTT. Amino acids: CASSPRGVNSGNTIYF. The full variable domain, in which reference TRBV19 and TRBJ1-3 provide the parts outside the CDR3, is DGGITQSPKYLFRKEGQNVTLSCEQNLNHDAMYWYRQDPGQGLRLIYYSQIVNDFQKGDIAEGYSVSREKKESFPLTVTSAQKNPTAFYLCASSPRGVNSGNTIYFGEGSWLTVV.

In this sample, this clone turned up once. The gene calls are TRBV11-3 and TRBJ2-2; TRBD2 might be the D (6 bases). Germline assignment: CDR1 SGHNT and CDR2 YENEEA. V was trimmed by 6 bases and J by 1 base, leaving 9 bases between them. The CDR3 loop spans 14 amino acids. As DNA, the CDR3 is TGTGCCAGCAGGAGTAGCGGGAACACCGGGGAGCTGTTTTTT. Translation: CASRSSGNTGELFF.

The CDR3 DNA is TGTGCCAGCAGCTTAGCAGGGCAGGGCGGGGCCTACGAGCAGTACTTC. Its translation is CASSLAGQGGAYEQYF. V usage is TRBV7-2 and J usage is TRBJ2-7; D is perhaps TRBD2 (6 bases). The V end lost 0 bases, the J end lost 2 bases, and 14 bases lay between the germline ends. There are 16 residues in the CDR3. Germline V gives CDR1 SGHTA, CDR2 FQGNSA.